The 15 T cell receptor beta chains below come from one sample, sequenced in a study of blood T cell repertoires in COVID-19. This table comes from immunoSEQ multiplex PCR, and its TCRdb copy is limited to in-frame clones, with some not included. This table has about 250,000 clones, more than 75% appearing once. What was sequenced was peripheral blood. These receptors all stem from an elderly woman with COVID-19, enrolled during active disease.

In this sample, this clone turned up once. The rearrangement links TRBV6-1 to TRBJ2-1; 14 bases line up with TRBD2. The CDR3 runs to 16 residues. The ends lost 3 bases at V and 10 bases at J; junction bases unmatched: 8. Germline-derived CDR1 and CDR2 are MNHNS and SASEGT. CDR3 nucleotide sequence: TGTGCCAGCAGTGACATCGGACTAGCGGGGGGCCTGGAGCAGTTCTTC. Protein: CASSDIGLAGGLEQFF.

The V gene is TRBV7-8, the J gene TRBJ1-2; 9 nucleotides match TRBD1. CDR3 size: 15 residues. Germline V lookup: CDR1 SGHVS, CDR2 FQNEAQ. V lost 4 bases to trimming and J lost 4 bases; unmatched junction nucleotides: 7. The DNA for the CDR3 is TGTGCCAGCAGCTCACGGGGACAGGGAAGCTATGGCTACACCTTC. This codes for CASSSRGQGSYGYTF.

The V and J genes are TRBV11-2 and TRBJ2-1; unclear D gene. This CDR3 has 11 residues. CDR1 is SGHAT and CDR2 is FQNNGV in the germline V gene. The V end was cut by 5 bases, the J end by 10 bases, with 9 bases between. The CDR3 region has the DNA TGTGCCAGCAGCCATTTTAGCGAGCAGTTCTTC. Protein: CASSHFSEQFF.

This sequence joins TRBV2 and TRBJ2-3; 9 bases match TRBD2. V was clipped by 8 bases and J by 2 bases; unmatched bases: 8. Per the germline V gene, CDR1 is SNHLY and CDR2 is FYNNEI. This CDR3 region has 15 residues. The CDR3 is CASQREVFNTDTQYF. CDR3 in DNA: TGTGCCAGCCAGCGGGAGGTATTCAACACAGATACGCAGTATTTT.

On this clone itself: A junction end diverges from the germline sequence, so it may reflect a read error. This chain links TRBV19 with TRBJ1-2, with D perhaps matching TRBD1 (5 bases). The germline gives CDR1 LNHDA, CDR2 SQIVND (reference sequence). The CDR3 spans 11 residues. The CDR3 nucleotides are TGTGCCAGTAGTATGTCGGCAGGGCCATTCTTC. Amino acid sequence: CASSMSAGPFF.

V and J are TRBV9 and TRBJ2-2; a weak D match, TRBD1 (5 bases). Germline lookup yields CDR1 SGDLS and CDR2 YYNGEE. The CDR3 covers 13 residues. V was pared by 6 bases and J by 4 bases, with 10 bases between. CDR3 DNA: TGTGCCAGCAACCTTGACAGCACCGGGGAGCTGTTTTTT. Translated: CASNLDSTGELFF.

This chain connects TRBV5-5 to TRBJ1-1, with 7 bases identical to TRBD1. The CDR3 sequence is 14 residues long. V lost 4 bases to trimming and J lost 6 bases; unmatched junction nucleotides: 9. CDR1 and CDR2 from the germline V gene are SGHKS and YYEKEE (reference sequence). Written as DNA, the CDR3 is TGTGCCAGCAGCCCGGACACAGGGGTCGCTGAAGCTTTCTTT. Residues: CASSPDTGVAEAFF.

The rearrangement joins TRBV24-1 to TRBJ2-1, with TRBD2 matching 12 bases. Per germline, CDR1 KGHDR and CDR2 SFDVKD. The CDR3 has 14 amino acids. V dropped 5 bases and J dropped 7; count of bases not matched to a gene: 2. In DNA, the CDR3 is TGTGCCACCAGTGTGGGGACTAGCGGGAATGAGCAGTTCTTC. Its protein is CATSVGTSGNEQFF.

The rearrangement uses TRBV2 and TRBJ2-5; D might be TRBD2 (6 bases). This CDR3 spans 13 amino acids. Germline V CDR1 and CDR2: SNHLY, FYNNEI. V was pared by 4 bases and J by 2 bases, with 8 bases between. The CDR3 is CASSATRQETQYF. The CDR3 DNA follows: TGTGCCAGCAGTGCGACTAGACAAGAGACCCAGTACTTC.

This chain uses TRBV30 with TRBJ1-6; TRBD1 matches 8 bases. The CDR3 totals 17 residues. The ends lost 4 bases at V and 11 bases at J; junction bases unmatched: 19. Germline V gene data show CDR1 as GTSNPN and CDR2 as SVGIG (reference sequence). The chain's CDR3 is CAWMRGAGTGHQPPLHF. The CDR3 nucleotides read TGTGCCTGGATGCGAGGGGCCGGGACAGGCCATCAACCACCCCTCCACTTT. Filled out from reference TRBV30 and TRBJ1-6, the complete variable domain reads SQTIHQWPATLVQPVGSPLSLECTVEGTSNPNLYWYRQAAGRGLQLLFYSVGIGQISSEVPQNLSASRPQDRQFILSSKKLLLSDSGFYLCAWMRGAGTGHQPPLHFGNGTRLTVT.

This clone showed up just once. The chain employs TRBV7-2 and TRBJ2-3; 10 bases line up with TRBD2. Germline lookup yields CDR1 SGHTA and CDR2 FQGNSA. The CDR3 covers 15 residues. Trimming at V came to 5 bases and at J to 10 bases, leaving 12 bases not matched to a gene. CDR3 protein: CASSVSSGGVDAQYF. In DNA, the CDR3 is TGTGCCAGCAGCGTTTCTAGCGGGGGAGTTGATGCGCAGTATTTT.

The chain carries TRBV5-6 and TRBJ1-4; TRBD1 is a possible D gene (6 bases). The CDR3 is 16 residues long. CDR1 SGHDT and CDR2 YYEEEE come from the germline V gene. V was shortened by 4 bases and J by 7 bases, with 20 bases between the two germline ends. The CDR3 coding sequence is TGTGCCAGCAGCGCCCGGATGATCCTAGGGGGTGAAAAACTGTTTTTT. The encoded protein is CASSARMILGGEKLFF. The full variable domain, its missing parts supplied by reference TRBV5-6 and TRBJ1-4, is DAGVTQSPTHLIKTRGQQVTLRCSPKSGHDTVSWYQQALGQGPQFIFQYYEEEERQRGNFPDRFSGHQFPNYSSELNVNALLLGDSALYLCASSARMILGGEKLFFGSGTQLSVL.

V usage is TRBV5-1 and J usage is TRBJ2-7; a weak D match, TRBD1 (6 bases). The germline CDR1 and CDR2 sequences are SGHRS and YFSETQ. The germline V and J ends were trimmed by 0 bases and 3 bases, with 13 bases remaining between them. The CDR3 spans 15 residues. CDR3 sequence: CASSLDGTTFYEQYF. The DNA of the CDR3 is TGCGCCAGCAGCTTGGACGGGACAACTTTCTACGAGCAGTACTTC.

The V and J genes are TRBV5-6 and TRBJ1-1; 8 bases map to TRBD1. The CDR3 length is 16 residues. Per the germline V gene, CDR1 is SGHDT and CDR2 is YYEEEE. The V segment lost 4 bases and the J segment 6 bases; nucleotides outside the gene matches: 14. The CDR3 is CASSLRTGRSGAEAFF. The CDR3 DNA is TGTGCCAGCAGCCTAAGGACAGGGAGGAGTGGAGCTGAAGCTTTCTTT. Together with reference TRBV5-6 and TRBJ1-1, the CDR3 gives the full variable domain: DAGVTQSPTHLIKTRGQQVTLRCSPKSGHDTVSWYQQALGQGPQFIFQYYEEEERQRGNFPDRFSGHQFPNYSSELNVNALLLGDSALYLCASSLRTGRSGAEAFFGQGTRLTVV.

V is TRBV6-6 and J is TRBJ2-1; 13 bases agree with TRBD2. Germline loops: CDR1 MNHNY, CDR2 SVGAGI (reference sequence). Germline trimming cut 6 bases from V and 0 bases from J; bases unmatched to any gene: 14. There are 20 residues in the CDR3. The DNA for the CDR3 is TGTGCCAGCAGCAGACTAGCGGGGGGTCAATCTTGGGGCTCCTACAATGAGCAGTTCTTC. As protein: CASSRLAGGQSWGSYNEQFF.